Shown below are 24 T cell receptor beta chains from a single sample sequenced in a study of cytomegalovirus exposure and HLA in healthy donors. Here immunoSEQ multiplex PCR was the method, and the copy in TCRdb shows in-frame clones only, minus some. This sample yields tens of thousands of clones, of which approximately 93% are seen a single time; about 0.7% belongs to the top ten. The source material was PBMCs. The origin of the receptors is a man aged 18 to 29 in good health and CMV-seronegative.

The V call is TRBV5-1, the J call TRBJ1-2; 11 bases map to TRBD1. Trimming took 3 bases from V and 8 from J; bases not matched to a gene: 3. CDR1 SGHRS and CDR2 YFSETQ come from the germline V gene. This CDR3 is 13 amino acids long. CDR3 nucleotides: TGCGCCAGCAGCTGGGGACAGGGGGACGGCTACACCTTC. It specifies CASSWGQGDGYTF. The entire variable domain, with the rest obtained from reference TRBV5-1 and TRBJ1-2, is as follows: KAGVTQTPRYLIKTRGQQVTLSCSPISGHRSVSWYQQTPGQGLQFLFEYFSETQRNKGNFPGRFSGRQFSNSRSEMNVSTLELGDSALYLCASSWGQGDGYTFGSGTRLTVV.

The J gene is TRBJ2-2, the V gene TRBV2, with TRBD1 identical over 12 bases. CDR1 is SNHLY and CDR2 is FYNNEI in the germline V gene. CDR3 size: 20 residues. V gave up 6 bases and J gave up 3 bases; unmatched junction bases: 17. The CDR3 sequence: CASSLTSRDRGPRHTGELFF. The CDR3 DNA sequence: TGTGCCAGCAGCCTAACAAGCCGGGACAGGGGGCCTAGACACACCGGGGAGCTGTTTTTT.

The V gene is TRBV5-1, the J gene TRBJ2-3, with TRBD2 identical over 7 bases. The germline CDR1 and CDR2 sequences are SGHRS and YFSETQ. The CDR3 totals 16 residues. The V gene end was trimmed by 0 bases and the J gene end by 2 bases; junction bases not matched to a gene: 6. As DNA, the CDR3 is TGCGCCAGCAGCTTGGCGGCGGGAGTTTTCACAGATACGCAGTATTTT. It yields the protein CASSLAAGVFTDTQYF.

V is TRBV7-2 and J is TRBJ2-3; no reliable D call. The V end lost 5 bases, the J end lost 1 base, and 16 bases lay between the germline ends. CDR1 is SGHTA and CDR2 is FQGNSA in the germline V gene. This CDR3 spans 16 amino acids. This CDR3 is CASSRIPSGGTDTQYF. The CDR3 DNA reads TGTGCCAGCAGCCGGATTCCCTCGGGTGGCACAGATACGCAGTATTTT.

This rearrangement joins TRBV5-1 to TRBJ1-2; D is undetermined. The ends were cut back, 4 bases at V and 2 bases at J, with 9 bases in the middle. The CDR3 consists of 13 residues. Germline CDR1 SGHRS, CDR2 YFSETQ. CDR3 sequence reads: CASSKGENYGYTF. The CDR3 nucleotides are TGCGCCAGCAGCAAGGGAGAAAACTATGGCTACACCTTC.

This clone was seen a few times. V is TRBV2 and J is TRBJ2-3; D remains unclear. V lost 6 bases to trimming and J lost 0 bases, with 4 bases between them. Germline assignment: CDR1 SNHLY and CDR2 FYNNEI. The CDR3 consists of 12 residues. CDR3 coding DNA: TGTGCCAGCAGGGCTAGCACAGATACGCAGTATTTT. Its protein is CASRASTDTQYF. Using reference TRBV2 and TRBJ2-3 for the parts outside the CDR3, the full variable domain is EPEVTQTPSHQVTQMGQEVILRCVPISNHLYFYWYRQILGQKVEFLVSFYNNEISEKSEIFDDQFSVERPDGSNFTLKIRSTKLEDSAMYFCASRASTDTQYFGPGTRLTVL.

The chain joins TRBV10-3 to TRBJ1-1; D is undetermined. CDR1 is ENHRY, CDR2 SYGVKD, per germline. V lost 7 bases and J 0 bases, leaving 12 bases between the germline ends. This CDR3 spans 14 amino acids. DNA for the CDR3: TGTGCCATCACTCCCAGGATGATGAACACTGAAGCTTTCTTT. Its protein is CAITPRMMNTEAFF.

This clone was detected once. The CDR3 DNA reads as TGTGCCAGCAGCCGCCGTACCGGGAGCACTGAAGCTTTCTTT. This codes for CASSRRTGSTEAFF. V gene TRBV14 combines with J gene TRBJ1-1; D not resolved. Trimming took off 4 bases at V and 4 bases at J, with 13 bases between the two ends. The length of the CDR3 is 14 residues. Per germline, CDR1 SGHDN and CDR2 FVKESK.

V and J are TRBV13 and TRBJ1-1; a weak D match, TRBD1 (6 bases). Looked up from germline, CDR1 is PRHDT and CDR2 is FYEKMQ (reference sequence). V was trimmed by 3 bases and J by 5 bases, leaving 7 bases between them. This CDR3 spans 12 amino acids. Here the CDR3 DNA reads TGTGCCAGCAGCTTTAGGGGGACTGAAGCTTTCTTT. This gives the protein CASSFRGTEAFF.

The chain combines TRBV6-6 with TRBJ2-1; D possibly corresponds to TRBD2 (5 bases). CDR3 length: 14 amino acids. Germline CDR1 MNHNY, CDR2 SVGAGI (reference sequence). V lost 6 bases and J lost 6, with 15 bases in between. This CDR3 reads CASRQQEVSNEQFF. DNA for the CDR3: TGTGCCAGCAGGCAGCAGGAGGTCTCCAATGAGCAGTTCTTC.

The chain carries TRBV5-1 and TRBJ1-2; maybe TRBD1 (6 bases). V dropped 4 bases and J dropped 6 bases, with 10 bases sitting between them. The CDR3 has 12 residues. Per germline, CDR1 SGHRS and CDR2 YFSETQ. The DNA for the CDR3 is TGCGCCAGCAGCCTACAGGGCGATGGCTACACCTTC. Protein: CASSLQGDGYTF. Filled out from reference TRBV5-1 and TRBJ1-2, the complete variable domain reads KAGVTQTPRYLIKTRGQQVTLSCSPISGHRSVSWYQQTPGQGLQFLFEYFSETQRNKGNFPGRFSGRQFSNSRSEMNVSTLELGDSALYLCASSLQGDGYTFGSGTRLTVV.

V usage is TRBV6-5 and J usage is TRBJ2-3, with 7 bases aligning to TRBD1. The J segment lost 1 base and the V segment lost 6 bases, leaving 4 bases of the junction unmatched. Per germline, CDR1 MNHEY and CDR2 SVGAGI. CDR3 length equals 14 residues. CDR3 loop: CASSLDRGTDTQYF. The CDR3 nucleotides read TGTGCCAGCAGCTTAGACAGGGGCACAGATACGCAGTATTTT.

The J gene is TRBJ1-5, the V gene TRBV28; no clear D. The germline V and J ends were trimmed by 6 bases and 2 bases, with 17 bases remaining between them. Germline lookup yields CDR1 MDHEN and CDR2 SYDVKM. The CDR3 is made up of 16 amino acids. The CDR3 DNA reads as TGTGCCAGCAGCCCCTTTCGCGGGTTTGGCAATCAGCCCCAGCATTTT. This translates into CASSPFRGFGNQPQHF.

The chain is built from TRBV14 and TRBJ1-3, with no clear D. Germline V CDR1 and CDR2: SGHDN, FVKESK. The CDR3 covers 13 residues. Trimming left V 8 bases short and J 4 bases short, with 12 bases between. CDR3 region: CASLKSLGNTIYF. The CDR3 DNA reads TGTGCCAGCCTTAAATCTCTCGGAAACACCATATATTTT.

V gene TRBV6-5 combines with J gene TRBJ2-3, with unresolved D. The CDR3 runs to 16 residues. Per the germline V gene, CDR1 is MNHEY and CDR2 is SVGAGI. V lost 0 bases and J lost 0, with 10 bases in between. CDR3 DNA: TGTGCCAGCAGTTACTCACCGGGTGATAGCACAGATACGCAGTATTTT. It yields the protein CASSYSPGDSTDTQYF.

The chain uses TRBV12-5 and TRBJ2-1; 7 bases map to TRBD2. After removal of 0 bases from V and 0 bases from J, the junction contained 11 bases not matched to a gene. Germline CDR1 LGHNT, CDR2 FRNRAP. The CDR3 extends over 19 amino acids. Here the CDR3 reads CASGLVHWRGSSSYNEQFF. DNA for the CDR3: TGTGCTAGTGGTTTGGTACACTGGCGGGGGTCAAGCTCCTACAATGAGCAGTTCTTC.

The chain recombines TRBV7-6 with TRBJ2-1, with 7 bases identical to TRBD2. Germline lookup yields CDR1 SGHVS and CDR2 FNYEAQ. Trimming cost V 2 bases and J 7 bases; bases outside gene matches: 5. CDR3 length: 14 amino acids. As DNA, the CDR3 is TGTGCCAGCAGCTTAAATCACGGGAGGAATGAGCAGTTCTTC. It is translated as CASSLNHGRNEQFF.

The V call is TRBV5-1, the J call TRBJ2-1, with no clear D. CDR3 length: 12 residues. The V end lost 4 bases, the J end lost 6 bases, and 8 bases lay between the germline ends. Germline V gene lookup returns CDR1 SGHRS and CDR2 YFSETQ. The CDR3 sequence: CASSPSFNEQFF. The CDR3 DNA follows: TGCGCCAGCAGCCCCTCTTTCAATGAGCAGTTCTTC.

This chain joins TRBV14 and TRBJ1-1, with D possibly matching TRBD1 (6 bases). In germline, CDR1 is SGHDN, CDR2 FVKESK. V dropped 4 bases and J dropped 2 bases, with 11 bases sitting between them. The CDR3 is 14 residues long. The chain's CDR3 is CASSPGTPNTEAFF. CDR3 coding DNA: TGTGCCAGCAGCCCCGGGACACCAAACACTGAAGCTTTCTTT. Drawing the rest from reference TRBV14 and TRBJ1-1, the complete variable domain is EAGVTQFPSHSVIEKGQTVTLRCDPISGHDNLYWYRRVMGKEIKFLLHFVKESKQDESGMPNNRFLAERTGGTYSTLKVQPAELEDSGVYFCASSPGTPNTEAFFGQGTRLTVV.

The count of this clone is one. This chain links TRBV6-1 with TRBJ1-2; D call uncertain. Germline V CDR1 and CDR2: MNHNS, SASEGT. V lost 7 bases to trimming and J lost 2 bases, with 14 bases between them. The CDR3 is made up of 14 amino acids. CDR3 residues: CASTPVDSNYGYTF. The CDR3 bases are TGTGCCAGCACCCCGGTAGACTCCAACTATGGCTACACCTTC.

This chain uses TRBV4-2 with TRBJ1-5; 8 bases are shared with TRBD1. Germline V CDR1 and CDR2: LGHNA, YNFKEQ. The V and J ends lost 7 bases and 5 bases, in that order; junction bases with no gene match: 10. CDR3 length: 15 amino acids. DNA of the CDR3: TGTGCCAGCACCATGACGGGGACAGGAGATCAGCCCCAGCATTTT. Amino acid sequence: CASTMTGTGDQPQHF.

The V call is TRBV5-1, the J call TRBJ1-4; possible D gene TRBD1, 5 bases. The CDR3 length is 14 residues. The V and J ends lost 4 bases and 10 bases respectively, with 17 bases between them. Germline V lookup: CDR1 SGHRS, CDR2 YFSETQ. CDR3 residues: CASSPPGGGVKLFF. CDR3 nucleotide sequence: TGCGCCAGCAGCCCCCCGGGCGGGGGAGTAAAACTGTTTTTT.

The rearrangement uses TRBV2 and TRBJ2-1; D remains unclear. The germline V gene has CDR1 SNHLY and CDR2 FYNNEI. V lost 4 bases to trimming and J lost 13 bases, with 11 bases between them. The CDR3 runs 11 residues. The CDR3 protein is CASSVNMVQFF. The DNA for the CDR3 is TGTGCCAGCAGTGTAAACATGGTCCAGTTCTTC. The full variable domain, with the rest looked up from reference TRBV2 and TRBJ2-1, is EPEVTQTPSHQVTQMGQEVILRCVPISNHLYFYWYRQILGQKVEFLVSFYNNEISEKSEIFDDQFSVERPDGSNFTLKIRSTKLEDSAMYFCASSVNMVQFFGPGTRLTVL.

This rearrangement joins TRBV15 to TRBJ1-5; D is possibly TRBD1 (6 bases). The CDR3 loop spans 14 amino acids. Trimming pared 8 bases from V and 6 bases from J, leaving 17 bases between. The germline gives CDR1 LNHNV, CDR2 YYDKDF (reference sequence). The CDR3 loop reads CATCPTGSGQPQHF. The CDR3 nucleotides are TGTGCCACCTGTCCGACAGGCTCCGGTCAGCCCCAGCATTTT.